The 16 T cell receptor beta chains below were found in one sample sequenced in a study of CD8 T cells in ankylosing spondylitis. These receptors have no identified antigens. TCRdb analysed the 5' RACE reads with MiXCR anew, one entry per CDR3 protein. The sample carries roughly 490,000 distinct CDR3 sequences, approximately 5.3% recorded once. Study outcomes and limitations: One TCR beta motif, made up of roughly 8 highly homologous variants, appeared characteristic of ankylosing spondylitis blood.

Input material: blood, either unsorted or a sorted T cell fraction (not recorded which). Source of these receptors: a male donor with ankylosing spondylitis.

This clonotype occurred many times. V gene TRBV9 combines with J gene TRBJ1-2; D not resolved. The CDR3 covers 13 residues. The germline V gene has CDR1 SGDLS and CDR2 YYNGEE. Trimming stripped 3 bases from V and 3 bases from J, with 9 bases between. In nucleotides, the CDR3 is TGTGCCAGCAGCGCGGACGGATACTATGGCTACACCTTC. Protein: CASSADGYYGYTF.

This clonotype appeared many times. The chain couples TRBV18 to TRBJ1-1; D is ambiguous. Per germline, CDR1 KGHSH and CDR2 LQKENI. V was pared by 3 bases and J by 2 bases, with 10 bases between. The CDR3 extends over 14 amino acids. The DNA for the CDR3 is TGTGCCAGCTCACCGGGGTCCCCTAACACTGAAGCTTTCTTT. Translating gives CASSPGSPNTEAFF.

Many counts were recorded for this clonotype. The gene calls are TRBV5-1 and TRBJ2-4; D gene ambiguous. There are 15 residues in the CDR3. V was clipped by 4 bases and J by 2 bases, with 13 bases between them. Germline V gene sequence: CDR1 SGHRS, CDR2 YFSETQ. DNA of the CDR3: TGCGCCAGCAGCCAATTCGCGCCGTCCAAAAACATTCAGTACTTC. Translated: CASSQFAPSKNIQYF.

This clonotype showed up many times. V is TRBV5-1 and J is TRBJ2-2; tentatively, D is TRBD1 (5 bases). This CDR3 has 15 amino acids. Trimming stripped 1 base from V and 1 base from J, with 8 bases between. Germline V CDR1 and CDR2: SGHRS, YFSETQ. Here the CDR3 reads CASSLWQGNTGELFF. The CDR3 coding sequence is TGCGCCAGCAGCTTGTGGCAGGGGAACACCGGGGAGCTGTTTTTT.

This clonotype was observed at least ten times. This chain joins TRBV9 and TRBJ1-2; a possible D gene is TRBD1 (5 bases). The V and J ends lost 3 bases and 8 bases respectively, with 14 bases between them. Germline lookup yields CDR1 SGDLS and CDR2 YYNGEE. This CDR3 is built from 13 residues. CDR3 bases: TGTGCCAGCAGCGAGACGGGCAGGGTGGGCTACACCTTC. As protein: CASSETGRVGYTF.

This clonotype was observed many times. This chain uses TRBV5-1 with TRBJ2-3, with unresolved D. In germline, CDR1 is SGHRS, CDR2 YFSETQ. This CDR3 has 11 residues. V was cut by 6 bases and J by 4 bases, with 6 bases left in between. The DNA of the CDR3 is TGCGCCAGCACCTATGCAGATACGCAGTATTTT. Translated, it gives CASTYADTQYF. Supplemented by reference TRBV5-1 and TRBJ2-3, the full variable domain reads KAGVTQTPRYLIKTRGQQVTLSCSPISGHRSVSWYQQTPGQGLQFLFEYFSETQRNKGNFPGRFSGRQFSNSRSEMNVSTLELGDSALYLCASTYADTQYFGPGTRLTVL.

This clonotype showed up just a few times. This chain links TRBV20-1 with TRBJ2-3, with 10 bases identical to TRBD2. Trimming cost V 6 bases and J 5 bases; bases outside gene matches: 5. CDR3 length equals 13 residues. Germline CDR1 is DFQATT and CDR2 is SNEGSKA (reference sequence). The CDR3 nucleotides are TGCAGTGCCCCGACTAGCGGGCGAGATACGCAGTATTTT. Protein: CSAPTSGRDTQYF.

The chain uses TRBV4-1 and TRBJ1-5; D uncertain. CDR3 size: 14 residues. Germline assignment: CDR1 MGHRA and CDR2 YSYEKL. With 4 bases removed from V and 7 bases from J, the gap between germline ends came to 14 bases. The CDR3 nucleotides read TGCGCCAGCAGCCCTATACCTACTCAGCAGCCCCAGCATTTT. It yields the protein CASSPIPTQQPQHF.

This clonotype turned up a few times. The gene calls are TRBV10-3 and TRBJ2-3, with TRBD2 matching 9 bases. The CDR3 contains 15 residues. Germline values: CDR1 ENHRY, CDR2 SYGVKD. J gave up 5 bases and V 1 base, and 4 bases lay outside the gene matches. CDR3 loop: CAISELAGEQDTQYF. CDR3 bases: TGTGCCATCAGTGAGTTAGCGGGAGAGCAAGATACGCAGTATTTT.

The table lists this clonotype with many counts. The rearrangement links TRBV6-1 to TRBJ2-2; 7 positions match TRBD1. The CDR3 has 14 amino acids. Trimming removed 5 bases from V and 8 bases from J; junction bases left unmatched: 8. From germline, CDR1 is MNHNS and CDR2 SASEGT. The CDR3 reads CASSIYRGLGELFF. The CDR3 bases are TGTGCCAGCAGTATATACAGGGGCCTTGGGGAGCTGTTTTTT.

This clonotype was detected ten times or more. The chain recombines TRBV29-1 with TRBJ2-1; the D gene is possibly TRBD1 (6 bases). Germline CDR1 and CDR2: SQVTM and ANQGSEA. The CDR3 consists of 12 residues. V was trimmed by 6 bases and J by 14 bases, leaving 20 bases between them. The chain's CDR3 is CSVDKSTGQEFF. The CDR3 region has the DNA TGCAGCGTCGACAAATCCACAGGGCAGGAGTTCTTC.

This clonotype was picked up many times. The gene calls are TRBV6-5 and TRBJ1-1; tentative D call: TRBD1 (6 bases). The CDR3 is 13 residues long. V dropped 5 bases and J dropped 4 bases, with 11 bases sitting between them. Germline V gene lookup returns CDR1 MNHEY and CDR2 SVGAGI. The CDR3 protein is CASSNRVATEAFF. CDR3 nucleotides: TGTGCCAGCAGTAACAGGGTTGCCACTGAAGCTTTCTTT.

This clonotype was observed at least ten times. A read error may account for a junction end that differs from germline. The CDR3 loop reads CASSPGWGLGYEQYF. The CDR3 nucleotides read TGTGCTAGCAGCCCGGGGTGGGGGCTTGGATACGAGCAGTACTTC. This chain links TRBV7-7 with TRBJ2-7, with D possibly matching TRBD1 (6 bases). CDR1 is SSHAT and CDR2 is FNYEAQ in the germline V gene (reference sequence). The CDR3 contains 15 residues.

This clonotype was observed at least ten times. In nucleotides, the CDR3 is TGTGCCAGCAGTTATGTCGGGGAGCTGTTTTTT. This translates into CASSYVGELFF. The V and J genes are TRBV12-3 or TRBV12-4 and TRBJ2-2; D unclear. This CDR3 has 11 residues. Trimming took 4 bases from V and 7 from J, leaving 4 bases between them.

The sample holds many counts of this clonotype. The chain recombines TRBV12-3 or TRBV12-4 with TRBJ2-1, with 13 bases identical to TRBD2. The CDR3 has 17 amino acids. J gave up 4 bases and V 5 bases, and 8 bases lay outside the gene matches. CDR3 residues: CASSPRTSGGGYNEQFF. The CDR3 region has the DNA TGTGCCAGCAGTCCCCGGACTAGCGGGGGCGGGTACAATGAGCAGTTCTTC.

Turning to this clonotype: Since a much larger clone is just one base distant, this may be a read error. The chain is built from TRBV6-5 and TRBJ2-7, with TRBD2 as a possible D gene (6 bases). Germline CDR1 MNHEY, CDR2 SVGAGI. This CDR3 region has 11 residues. CDR3 in DNA: TGTGTCAGCAGTATCTTGGGGGAGGAGTACTTC. Protein: CVSSILGEEYF.